These T cell receptor beta chains were read from a single sample in a study of Ad26.COV2.S vaccination and SARS-CoV-2 variants. The data were produced by immunoSEQ multiplex PCR, yet TCRdb's version contains in-frame clones alone and is incomplete. Of about 400,000 clones in the sample, about 92% are singletons; the top ten hold more than 1.5%. The sample here was peripheral blood, taken in a trial of Ad26.COV2.S vaccine versus placebo. The receptors stem from a person aged 18-60 years who received the Ad26.COV2.S COVID-19 vaccine or a placebo. Each CDR3 is given with its conserved first and last residue. A D gene is named only where the DNA matches it firmly. Expanded clones get a size class; other rows say once, few or many, or leave the size out.

size,V,J,D,CDR3,DNA
NA,TRBV4-3,TRBJ1-2,NA,CASSQESRGMDGYTF,TGCGCCAGCAGCCAAGAAAGTCGGGGTATGGATGGCTACACCTTC
NA,TRBV6-2/TRBV6-3,TRBJ2-4,TRBD1,CASSYPSHGTEGKNIQYF,TGTGCCAGCAGTTACCCCAGCCACGGGACAGAGGGGAAAAACATTCAGTACTTC
NA,TRBV13,TRBJ2-7,NA,CASSLAGVTYEQYF,TGTGCCAGCAGCTTAGCGGGGGTTACCTACGAGCAGTACTTC
NA,TRBV9,TRBJ2-1,NA,CASSTPGGVPDNEQFF,TGTGCCAGCAGCACGCCCGGAGGGGTACCAGACAATGAGCAGTTCTTC
NA,TRBV30,TRBJ2-7,TRBD1,CAWSVGTGGYEQYF,TGTGCCTGGAGTGTTGGGACAGGGGGCTACGAGCAGTACTTC
NA,TRBV24-1,TRBJ2-7,TRBD1,CATSDSFPGQGNEQYF,TGTGCCACCAGTGATTCGTTCCCGGGACAGGGAAACGAGCAGTACTTC
once,TRBV15,TRBJ2-3,NA,CATSRDLRSTDTQYF,TGTGCCACCAGCAGAGATCTTAGGAGCACAGATACGCAGTATTTT
NA,TRBV5-1,TRBJ1-4,TRBD1,CASSPGGQGIKNEKLFF,TGCGCCAGCAGCCCAGGGGGACAGGGGATAAAAAATGAAAAACTGTTTTTT
NA,TRBV7-7,TRBJ2-5,NA,CASSLSGTLSETQYF,TGTGCTAGCAGCCTCTCAGGGACGCTTAGTGAGACCCAGTACTTC
once,TRBV5-4,TRBJ1-2,TRBD1,CASSSQGGYGYTF,TGTGCCAGCAGCTCACAGGGGGGGTATGGCTACACCTTC
NA,TRBV7-8,TRBJ2-1,NA,CASSVGLAYNEQFF,TGTGCCAGCAGCGTAGGACTCGCCTACAATGAGCAGTTCTTC
NA,TRBV9,TRBJ2-5,NA,CASSVGVGLQETQYF,TGTGCCAGCAGCGTAGGGGTAGGATTACAAGAGACCCAGTACTTC
NA,TRBV5-1,TRBJ2-5,TRBD1,CASSSSGGAGQETQYF,TGCGCCAGCAGCTCATCAGGGGGCGCGGGACAAGAGACCCAGTACTTC
NA,TRBV7-8,TRBJ1-4,NA,CASSRDGKTLFF,TGTGCCAGCAGCCGGGATGGAAAGACGCTGTTTTTT
NA,TRBV4-3,TRBJ2-7,NA,CASSQESTEGGSYEQYF,TGCGCCAGCAGCCAAGAAAGCACAGAGGGGGGTTCCTACGAGCAGTACTTC
NA,TRBV7-2,TRBJ1-3,NA,CASSLEGGAGNTIYF,TGTGCCAGCAGCTTAGAGGGGGGTGCTGGAAACACCATATATTTT
once,TRBV27,TRBJ2-6,TRBD1,CAARDSSSGANVLTF,TGTGCCGCCAGGGACAGCAGCTCTGGGGCCAACGTCCTGACTTTC
NA,TRBV3-1/TRBV3-2,TRBJ2-7,NA,CASSQERQIDLRYF,TGTGCCAGCAGCCAAGAACGGCAGATCGATTTGCGGTACTTC
NA,TRBV5-1,TRBJ1-4,NA,CASSLVQGSNEKLFF,TGCGCCAGCAGCTTGGTTCAGGGCTCGAATGAAAAACTGTTTTTT
NA,TRBV25-1,TRBJ2-7,NA,CASSESVRNPYEQYF,TGTGCCAGCAGTGAATCCGTGAGGAATCCCTACGAGCAGTACTTC
NA,TRBV2,TRBJ1-6,NA,CASRGVGGAPLHF,TGTGCCAGCAGGGGGGTAGGGGGGGCACCCCTCCACTTT
NA,TRBV6-5,TRBJ1-4,NA,CASSYEVATNEKLFF,TGTGCCAGCAGTTACGAAGTGGCGACTAATGAAAAACTGTTTTTT
NA,TRBV6-2/TRBV6-3,TRBJ2-5,TRBD2,CASSVWRGDAETQYF,TGTGCCAGCAGTGTCTGGCGGGGGGACGCAGAGACCCAGTACTTC
many,TRBV19,TRBJ2-3,TRBD2,CASRAGDLNQYF,TGTGCCAGTAGGGCGGGGGATCTGAACCAGTATTTT
NA,TRBV15,TRBJ2-3,NA,CATSRDPSGVSTDTQYF,TGTGCCACCAGCAGAGATCCGTCAGGGGTGAGCACAGATACGCAGTATTTT
NA,TRBV11-2,TRBJ1-3,NA,CASSLGGLNGNTIYF,TGTGCCAGCAGCTTAGGGGGCTTGAATGGAAACACCATATATTTT
NA,TRBV5-1,TRBJ1-5,NA,CASSLDVQGGNQPQHF,TGCGCCAGCAGCTTGGATGTCCAGGGAGGCAATCAGCCCCAGCATTTT
NA,TRBV6-2/TRBV6-3,TRBJ2-1,NA,CASSYSWSSPYNEQFF,TGTGCCAGCAGTTACTCGTGGTCAAGCCCCTACAATGAGCAGTTCTTC
NA,TRBV4-3,TRBJ1-2,NA,CASSQTTGSNYGYTF,TGCGCCAGCAGCCAAACCACCGGGAGCAACTATGGCTACACCTTC
once,TRBV7-9,TRBJ1-3,NA,CASSRVTGGSGNTIYF,TGTGCCAGCAGCCGAGTGACAGGCGGCTCTGGAAACACCATATATTTT
NA,TRBV19,TRBJ2-5,TRBD1,CASSLLGTGVQETQYF,TGTGCCAGTAGTCTCTTGGGGACAGGTGTACAAGAGACCCAGTACTTC
NA,TRBV5-4,TRBJ2-1,TRBD2,CASSIASGGAAEQFF,TGTGCCAGCAGCATTGCAAGCGGGGGGGCGGCTGAGCAGTTCTTC
NA,TRBV2,TRBJ2-7,TRBD1,CASIDPGQGPYEQYF,TGTGCCAGCATCGATCCGGGACAGGGACCATACGAGCAGTACTTC
NA,TRBV4-1,TRBJ1-2,NA,CASSQQDGYGYTF,TGCGCCAGCAGCCAGCAGGACGGCTATGGCTACACCTTC
NA,TRBV19,TRBJ2-1,TRBD2,CASRTLAGSWNEQFF,TGTGCCAGTAGGACACTAGCGGGGTCTTGGAATGAGCAGTTCTTC
NA,TRBV15,TRBJ2-7,NA,CATSRGSDRAEQYF,TGTGCCACCAGCAGAGGTAGTGATCGGGCCGAGCAGTACTTC